Listed below are T cell receptor beta chains from one sample, sequenced in a study of T cell clusters in autoimmune cytopenias. TCRdb re-called the multiplex PCR reads and gives one entry per CDR3 protein, without DNA. The sample has several thousand distinct CDR3 sequences. This same sample was also taken into another study, of T cell repertoires in aging, cancer and after chemotherapy.

The sequenced material came from peripheral blood. The receptors originated from a human donor in good health. Each CDR3 is given with its conserved first and last residue. Some rows have no size entry. The others give once, few or many, or a class for an expanded clone.

CDR3: CASSSTKTGRQETQYF
length: 16
J: TRBJ2-5
size: medium-sized
V: TRBV27

CDR3: CASSTYGEAGANVLTF
length: 16
J: TRBJ2-6
size: medium-sized
V: TRBV6-5

CDR3: CASSPSGGESDTQYF
length: 15
J: TRBJ2-3
size: -
V: TRBV27

CDR3: CASSFRVSNQPQHF
length: 14
J: TRBJ1-5
size: medium-sized
V: TRBV5-6

CDR3: CATSRDRGANTGELFF
length: 16
J: TRBJ2-2
size: large
V: TRBV15

CDR3: CASSRDTWRGYGYTF
length: 15
J: TRBJ1-2
size: -
V: TRBV19

CDR3: CASSYSTDYNEQFF
length: 14
J: TRBJ2-1
size: -
V: TRBV6-2/TRBV6-3

CDR3: CASSFSGGSNQPQHF
length: 15
J: TRBJ1-5
size: medium-sized
V: TRBV12-3/TRBV12-4

CDR3: CASSYGNRVESNQPQHF
length: 17
J: TRBJ1-5
size: -
V: TRBV6-5

CDR3: CSARDRGPKETQYF
length: 14
J: TRBJ2-5
size: -
V: TRBV20-1

CDR3: CASSGGSDTGELFF
length: 14
J: TRBJ2-2
size: -
V: TRBV6-1

CDR3: CAWSVGVVRDTEAFF
length: 15
J: TRBJ1-1
size: medium-sized
V: TRBV30

CDR3: CASSLAGTFYGYTF
length: 14
J: TRBJ1-2
size: -
V: TRBV6-2/TRBV6-3

CDR3: CASKANQPQHF
length: 11
J: TRBJ1-5
size: -
V: TRBV6-1

CDR3: CASSIPGGLAGNEQFF
length: 16
J: TRBJ2-1
size: -
V: TRBV19

CDR3: CSVGTSGAGEQYF
length: 13
J: TRBJ2-7
size: -
V: TRBV29-1

CDR3: CASSIVATGVGEKLFF
length: 16
J: TRBJ1-4
size: -
V: TRBV19

CDR3: CSARVAGGGNEQFF
length: 14
J: TRBJ2-1
size: -
V: TRBV20-1

CDR3: CASSEARLAGGANTGELFF
length: 19
J: TRBJ2-2
size: -
V: TRBV6-1

CDR3: CASSLWTGSYEQYF
length: 14
J: TRBJ2-7
size: -
V: TRBV4-3

CDR3: CASSSMPGRDNYGYTF
length: 16
J: TRBJ1-2
size: -
V: TRBV19

CDR3: CASRDHRDGEKLFF
length: 14
J: TRBJ1-4
size: -
V: TRBV19

CDR3: CASTRGRYYEQYF
length: 13
J: TRBJ2-7
size: medium-sized
V: TRBV6-6

CDR3: CASSWSALSGNSPLHF
length: 16
J: TRBJ1-6
size: -
V: TRBV6-5

CDR3: CATSGNRDRAYEQYF
length: 15
J: TRBJ2-7
size: -
V: TRBV24-1

CDR3: CASSYHPTGIGQPQHF
length: 16
J: TRBJ1-5
size: -
V: TRBV6-2/TRBV6-3

CDR3: CSVVKGTWAQYF
length: 12
J: TRBJ2-3
size: -
V: TRBV20-1

CDR3: CASRKTLRTGELFF
length: 14
J: TRBJ2-2
size: -
V: TRBV6-5

CDR3: CASSMRQAGSGEQYF
length: 15
J: TRBJ2-7
size: medium-sized
V: TRBV12-3/TRBV12-4

CDR3: CASREGGNSNQPQHF
length: 15
J: TRBJ1-5
size: medium-sized
V: TRBV6-5

CDR3: CASSPVEMGENTGELFF
length: 17
J: TRBJ2-2
size: medium-sized
V: TRBV12-3/TRBV12-4

CDR3: CASRPTGGGSYEQYF
length: 15
J: TRBJ2-7
size: medium-sized
V: TRBV6-2/TRBV6-3

CDR3: CSAETGGLYGYTF
length: 13
J: TRBJ1-2
size: -
V: TRBV20-1

CDR3: CSASHYGNEQFF
length: 12
J: TRBJ2-1
size: -
V: TRBV20-1

CDR3: CASRTRTSGGAYEQFF
length: 16
J: TRBJ2-1
size: -
V: TRBV6-5

CDR3: CSAETGTGTETQYF
length: 14
J: TRBJ2-5
size: -
V: TRBV20-1

CDR3: CSASGTAIEAFF
length: 12
J: TRBJ1-1
size: -
V: TRBV20-1

CDR3: CASSFEGLAETQYF
length: 14
J: TRBJ2-5
size: medium-sized
V: TRBV5-5

CDR3: CSASSQDGPNQPQHF
length: 15
J: TRBJ1-5
size: -
V: TRBV20-1

CDR3: CASSLGQDNQPQHF
length: 14
J: TRBJ1-5
size: medium-sized
V: TRBV12-3/TRBV12-4

CDR3: CASSGGGGNSNQPQHF
length: 16
J: TRBJ1-5
size: -
V: TRBV6-5

CDR3: CATQKGSLDTEAFF
length: 14
J: TRBJ1-1
size: medium-sized
V: TRBV6-2/TRBV6-3

CDR3: CSARDGWDTEAFF
length: 13
J: TRBJ1-1
size: -
V: TRBV20-1

CDR3: CASKRRQGPYEQYF
length: 14
J: TRBJ2-7
size: medium-sized
V: TRBV12-3/TRBV12-4

CDR3: CASSYGGLGYEQYF
length: 14
J: TRBJ2-7
size: medium-sized
V: TRBV6-5

CDR3: CASSSGTGAPQYF
length: 13
J: TRBJ2-5
size: medium-sized
V: TRBV5-5

CDR3: CASSLGRISYEQYF
length: 14
J: TRBJ2-7
size: medium-sized
V: TRBV12-3/TRBV12-4

CDR3: CASSQAVAGRAEAFF
length: 15
J: TRBJ1-1
size: -
V: TRBV4-3